Only a few counts were recorded for the clone carrying this TCR beta chain. The target antigen is unknown. This sample was taken from a study of T cell repertoires in cytomegalovirus infection. Study-level information: Recently identified HLA-C-restricted CMV epitopes were among the peptides used. Matching HLA type, along with CMV infection, was indicated by public TCR beta signatures.

Trimming removed 2 bases from V and 4 bases from J; junction bases left unmatched: 4. From germline, CDR1 is MNHEY and CDR2 SVGAGI. The CDR3 is 15 residues long. TCRdb reprocessed the reads via MiXCR and lists one record per CDR3 protein. The sample has hundreds of thousands of distinct CDR3 sequences, around a third seen once. Study conclusions and caveats: The ex vivo response was dominated by HLA-C-restricted CMV-specific TCR beta clonotypes. Carriers of CMV and the relevant HLA type were discriminated by public TCR beta frequency.

This clonotype originated in a human donor in good health (CMV status not recorded). Some clones in this sample may be carry-over from other donors' samples. This chain joins TRBV6-5 and TRBJ2-1; the match to TRBD2 covers 8 bases. The source was cultured PBMCs, collected from culture after CMV antigen stimulation. The CDR3, as DNA: TGTGCCAGCAGTTACGGACTAGCTGAATACAATGAGCAGTTCTTC. It specifies CASSYGLAEYNEQFF.